The present entry profiles one T cell receptor (beta chain) with its context. No antigen is known for it. In the original analysis: ImmunoSEQ supplied junction-only sequences lacking quality scores, so filtering was different. The assay was immunoSEQ multiplex PCR, and TCRdb's table has in-frame clones only and misses some. That table gives V, J and clone size, and the DNA gave D and trimming. The data show a few hundred thousand clones, approximately 77% seen once. Study donors comprised healthy, HIV-negative adults devoid of recent acute infection or vaccination. Genomic DNA came from around 100 million PBMCs in unsorted samples. The sample is drawn from a study of shared clonotypes between healthy human individuals. The study's findings and limits: It was only blood that was sampled, and tissue repertoires likely differ.

Germline V gene lookup returns CDR1 MDHEN and CDR2 SYDVKM. V was pared by 2 bases and J by 5 bases, with 9 bases between. There are 13 residues in the CDR3. The chain links TRBV28 to TRBJ2-5; D is unclear. This clonotype was obtained from a woman aged 40 to 50 in good health. Some clones in this sample may be carry-over from other donors' samples. Sequenced material: PBMCs. The CDR3 reads CASSLPTLETQYF. In DNA form, the CDR3 reads TGTGCCAGCAGTTTACCGACACTTGAGACCCAGTACTTC.